The 7 T cell receptor beta chains in this list originate from one sample, sequenced in a study of cytomegalovirus exposure and HLA in healthy donors. Primers included in the PCR were 60 Vbeta and 13 Jbeta primers. TCRdb's table, derived via immunoSEQ multiplex PCR, lists solely in-frame clones and lacks some. The sample includes some 120,000 clones, roughly four fifths seen only once; the top ten take about 11%. Sequencing used PBMCs. These receptors originate from a male donor in good health and CMV-seropositive.

This clone came up once. The chain employs TRBV4-3 and TRBJ1-5; possibly TRBD1 for D (6 bases). CDR1 is LGHNA and CDR2 is YSLEER in the germline V gene. The CDR3 is 17 amino acids. The V gene lost 4 bases and the J gene lost 0 bases, with 16 bases spanning the gap. Here the CDR3 DNA reads TGCGCCAGCAGCCCCGGGACGGGACACAATAGCAATCAGCCCCAGCATTTT. Protein product: CASSPGTGHNSNQPQHF.

The rearrangement links TRBV4-1 to TRBJ2-5; 8 nucleotides align to TRBD2. V gave up 1 base and J gave up 2 bases; unmatched junction bases: 6. Germline V gene lookup returns CDR1 MGHRA and CDR2 YSYEKL. There are 16 residues in the CDR3. CDR3 sequence (DNA): TGCGCCAGCAGCCAAGTTCGAGCGGGAGAACAAGAGACCCAGTACTTC. Protein: CASSQVRAGEQETQYF.

This rearrangement joins TRBV4-2 to TRBJ2-1, with TRBD2 matching 14 bases. V lost 0 bases, J lost 4 bases, and 5 bases stayed unmatched. This CDR3 contains 18 residues. Germline V gives CDR1 LGHNA, CDR2 YNFKEQ. The CDR3 DNA reads as TGTGCCAGCAGCCAAGACGTGACTAGCGGGAGGGAATACAATGAGCAGTTCTTC. It codes for CASSQDVTSGREYNEQFF.

V usage is TRBV5-1 and J usage is TRBJ2-4; a possible D gene is TRBD2 (5 bases). CDR1 is SGHRS, CDR2 YFSETQ, per germline. The CDR3 has 16 amino acids. V was pared by 1 base and J by 3 bases, with 14 bases between. The CDR3 DNA follows: TGCGCCAGCAGCTTGAGAGCGGAACCCTTCAAAAACATTCAGTACTTC. Translating gives CASSLRAEPFKNIQYF.

V is TRBV7-2 and J is TRBJ2-7; no firm D call. Germline CDR1 SGHTA, CDR2 FQGNSA. There are 14 residues in the CDR3. V was shortened by 5 bases and J by 7 bases, with 18 bases between the two germline ends. Here the CDR3 DNA reads TGTGCCAGCAGCATAGGATATGGGCAAGAAGAGCAGTACTTC. Its translation: CASSIGYGQEEQYF.

The chain combines TRBV6-5 with TRBJ1-1, with a tentative D call TRBD1 (6 bases). This CDR3 has 14 amino acids. From germline, CDR1 is MNHEY and CDR2 SVGAGI. Trimming left V 5 bases short and J 3 bases short, with 13 bases between. The CDR3 protein is CASSPDRLYTEAFF. Written as DNA, the CDR3 is TGTGCCAGCAGTCCGGACAGACTCTACACTGAAGCTTTCTTT.

The gene calls are TRBV9 and TRBJ2-2; 8 nucleotides align to TRBD2. V lost 3 bases to trimming and J lost 7 bases; unmatched junction nucleotides: 11. This CDR3 region has 16 residues. Germline CDR1 SGDLS, CDR2 YYNGEE. CDR3 DNA: TGTGCCAGCAGCGCCACCAGCGGGAGATTAAGCGGGGAGCTGTTTTTT. Protein: CASSATSGRLSGELFF. Based on the CDR3 plus reference TRBV9 and TRBJ2-2, the full variable domain is DSGVTQTPKHLITATGQRVTLRCSPRSGDLSVYWYQQSLDQGLQFLIQYYNGEERAKGNILERFSAQQFPDLHSELNLSSLELGDSALYFCASSATSGRLSGELFFGEGSRLTVL.